The 12 T cell receptor beta chains listed next were all sequenced from one sample in a study of early T cells in non-severe SARS-CoV-2 infection. TCRdb re-called the 5' RACE reads with MiXCR, one entry per CDR3 protein. Among around 67,000 distinct CDR3 sequences, roughly an eighth were seen once, and the ten largest hold roughly 5.7%. The sequences come from whole blood, collected at baseline. The receptors come from an adult who was a healthcare worker with PCR-confirmed SARS-CoV-2 infection or an uninfected control (not recorded which).

The chain is built from TRBV12-5 and TRBJ2-3, with 7 bases aligning to TRBD2. The junction had 5 bases not matched to a gene; V was cut back by 2 bases and J by 3 bases. Germline CDR1 LGHNT, CDR2 FRNRAP. The CDR3 contains 15 residues. The CDR3 loop is CASGLRLGGTDTQYF. The CDR3 DNA sequence: TGTGCTAGTGGTTTGCGGCTGGGGGGGACAGATACGCAGTATTTT.

This clonotype has at least ten counts. The V and J genes are TRBV2 and TRBJ2-1; TRBD2 matches 10 bases. The CDR3 sequence is 15 residues long. Germline values: CDR1 SNHLY, CDR2 FYNNEI. V was clipped by 7 bases and J by 8 bases; unmatched bases: 11. CDR3 amino acids: CASIRERGGVYEQFF. In DNA, the CDR3 is TGTGCCAGCATCAGAGAGCGGGGGGGCGTATATGAGCAGTTCTTC.

This clonotype came up a few times. The chain combines TRBV7-9 with TRBJ2-3; D might be TRBD2 (5 bases). V dropped 6 bases and J dropped 0 bases, with 10 bases sitting between them. The CDR3 spans 14 residues. Germline V gives CDR1 SEHNR, CDR2 FQNEAQ (reference sequence). This chain's CDR3 is CASSVERSTDTQYF. CDR3 coding DNA: TGTGCCAGCAGTGTGGAGCGGAGCACAGATACGCAGTATTTT.

This clonotype turned up a few times. This chain uses TRBV4-3 with TRBJ1-3; TRBD1 matches at 8 bases. The CDR3 totals 17 residues. V gave up 0 bases and J gave up 3 bases; unmatched junction bases: 7. Germline lookup yields CDR1 LGHNA and CDR2 YSLEER. The CDR3 sequence: CASSQEPPGQVGNTIYF. The CDR3 DNA reads TGCGCCAGCAGCCAAGAACCTCCGGGACAGGTTGGAAACACCATATATTTT.

In its sample, this clonotype was seen a few times. The V and J genes are TRBV4-2 and TRBJ2-3, with TRBD2 matching 11 bases. Germline assignment: CDR1 LGHNA and CDR2 YNFKEQ. This CDR3 comprises 16 residues. The V gene end was trimmed by 2 bases and the J gene end by 4 bases; junction bases not matched to a gene: 5. In DNA, the CDR3 is TGTGCCAGCAGCCAATCTACTAGCGGGAGTTCAGATACGCAGTATTTT. Amino acids: CASSQSTSGSSDTQYF.

This clonotype came up a few times. The V call is TRBV29-1, the J call TRBJ2-1; D gene uncertain. Germline V gene sequence: CDR1 SQVTM, CDR2 ANQGSEA. The V and J ends lost 5 bases and 4 bases respectively, with 9 bases between them. The CDR3 is made up of 12 amino acids. The CDR3 loop is CSVRARYNEQFF. In DNA, the CDR3 is TGCAGCGTTCGAGCGAGATACAATGAGCAGTTCTTC.

V is TRBV6-2 or TRBV6-3 and J is TRBJ2-7; TRBD2 matches 8 bases. This CDR3 spans 14 amino acids. The V gene's germline CDR1 is MNHEY and CDR2 SVGEGT. J lost 7 bases, V lost 3 bases, and 8 bases had no gene match. The CDR3 region has the DNA TGTGCCAGCAGTTATTTAGCGGGGAGGCCTGAGCAGTACTTC. It yields the protein CASSYLAGRPEQYF.

This clonotype was counted only a few times. The CDR3 nucleotides are TGTGCCAGCACCGGCCTGGGTTTGAATCTTTCACCCCTCCACTTT. As protein: CASTGLGLNLSPLHF. V and J are TRBV6-2 or TRBV6-3 and TRBJ1-6, with unresolved D. Germline V gives CDR1 MNHEY, CDR2 SVGEGT. Trimming cost V 7 bases and J 9 bases, with 19 bases left between them. The CDR3 has 15 amino acids.

The gene calls are TRBV18 and TRBJ2-7; D tentatively fits TRBD1 or TRBD2 (5 bases each). From germline, CDR1 is KGHSH and CDR2 LQKENI. Trimming cost V 6 bases and J 3 bases, with 12 bases left between them. The CDR3 is 13 amino acids. The CDR3 bases are TGTGCCAGCTCCTTAGGGACCCGCTACGAGCAGTACTTC. The encoded protein is CASSLGTRYEQYF.

This clonotype has a count of ten or more. The chain couples TRBV24-1 to TRBJ1-2, with D unclear. Germline CDR1 is KGHDR and CDR2 is SFDVKD. This CDR3 spans 15 amino acids. The ends were cut back, 3 bases at V and 6 bases at J, with 16 bases in the middle. This CDR3 reads CATSDRGSGYDGYTF. The CDR3 DNA sequence: TGTGCCACCAGTGATAGAGGCAGCGGCTATGATGGCTACACCTTC.

This clonotype was recorded many times. A junction end diverges from the germline sequence, so it may reflect a read error. This chain uses TRBV12-3 or TRBV12-4 with TRBJ2-5; no definite D call. This CDR3 spans 11 amino acids. The CDR3 loop is CASSLAETQYF. DNA for the CDR3: TGTGCCAGCAGCTTAGCAGAGACCCAGTACTTC.

The sample holds many counts of this clonotype. The chain employs TRBV6-1 and TRBJ2-1, with D tentatively TRBD2 (5 bases). CDR1 is MNHNS and CDR2 is SASEGT in the germline V gene. This CDR3 is 16 amino acids long. Between the trimmed V and J ends, which lost 4 bases and 1 base, there was a span of 14 bases. CDR3 residues: CASSALGLPSYNEQFF. CDR3 nucleotides: TGTGCCAGCAGTGCTCTCGGACTCCCTTCCTACAATGAGCAGTTCTTC.